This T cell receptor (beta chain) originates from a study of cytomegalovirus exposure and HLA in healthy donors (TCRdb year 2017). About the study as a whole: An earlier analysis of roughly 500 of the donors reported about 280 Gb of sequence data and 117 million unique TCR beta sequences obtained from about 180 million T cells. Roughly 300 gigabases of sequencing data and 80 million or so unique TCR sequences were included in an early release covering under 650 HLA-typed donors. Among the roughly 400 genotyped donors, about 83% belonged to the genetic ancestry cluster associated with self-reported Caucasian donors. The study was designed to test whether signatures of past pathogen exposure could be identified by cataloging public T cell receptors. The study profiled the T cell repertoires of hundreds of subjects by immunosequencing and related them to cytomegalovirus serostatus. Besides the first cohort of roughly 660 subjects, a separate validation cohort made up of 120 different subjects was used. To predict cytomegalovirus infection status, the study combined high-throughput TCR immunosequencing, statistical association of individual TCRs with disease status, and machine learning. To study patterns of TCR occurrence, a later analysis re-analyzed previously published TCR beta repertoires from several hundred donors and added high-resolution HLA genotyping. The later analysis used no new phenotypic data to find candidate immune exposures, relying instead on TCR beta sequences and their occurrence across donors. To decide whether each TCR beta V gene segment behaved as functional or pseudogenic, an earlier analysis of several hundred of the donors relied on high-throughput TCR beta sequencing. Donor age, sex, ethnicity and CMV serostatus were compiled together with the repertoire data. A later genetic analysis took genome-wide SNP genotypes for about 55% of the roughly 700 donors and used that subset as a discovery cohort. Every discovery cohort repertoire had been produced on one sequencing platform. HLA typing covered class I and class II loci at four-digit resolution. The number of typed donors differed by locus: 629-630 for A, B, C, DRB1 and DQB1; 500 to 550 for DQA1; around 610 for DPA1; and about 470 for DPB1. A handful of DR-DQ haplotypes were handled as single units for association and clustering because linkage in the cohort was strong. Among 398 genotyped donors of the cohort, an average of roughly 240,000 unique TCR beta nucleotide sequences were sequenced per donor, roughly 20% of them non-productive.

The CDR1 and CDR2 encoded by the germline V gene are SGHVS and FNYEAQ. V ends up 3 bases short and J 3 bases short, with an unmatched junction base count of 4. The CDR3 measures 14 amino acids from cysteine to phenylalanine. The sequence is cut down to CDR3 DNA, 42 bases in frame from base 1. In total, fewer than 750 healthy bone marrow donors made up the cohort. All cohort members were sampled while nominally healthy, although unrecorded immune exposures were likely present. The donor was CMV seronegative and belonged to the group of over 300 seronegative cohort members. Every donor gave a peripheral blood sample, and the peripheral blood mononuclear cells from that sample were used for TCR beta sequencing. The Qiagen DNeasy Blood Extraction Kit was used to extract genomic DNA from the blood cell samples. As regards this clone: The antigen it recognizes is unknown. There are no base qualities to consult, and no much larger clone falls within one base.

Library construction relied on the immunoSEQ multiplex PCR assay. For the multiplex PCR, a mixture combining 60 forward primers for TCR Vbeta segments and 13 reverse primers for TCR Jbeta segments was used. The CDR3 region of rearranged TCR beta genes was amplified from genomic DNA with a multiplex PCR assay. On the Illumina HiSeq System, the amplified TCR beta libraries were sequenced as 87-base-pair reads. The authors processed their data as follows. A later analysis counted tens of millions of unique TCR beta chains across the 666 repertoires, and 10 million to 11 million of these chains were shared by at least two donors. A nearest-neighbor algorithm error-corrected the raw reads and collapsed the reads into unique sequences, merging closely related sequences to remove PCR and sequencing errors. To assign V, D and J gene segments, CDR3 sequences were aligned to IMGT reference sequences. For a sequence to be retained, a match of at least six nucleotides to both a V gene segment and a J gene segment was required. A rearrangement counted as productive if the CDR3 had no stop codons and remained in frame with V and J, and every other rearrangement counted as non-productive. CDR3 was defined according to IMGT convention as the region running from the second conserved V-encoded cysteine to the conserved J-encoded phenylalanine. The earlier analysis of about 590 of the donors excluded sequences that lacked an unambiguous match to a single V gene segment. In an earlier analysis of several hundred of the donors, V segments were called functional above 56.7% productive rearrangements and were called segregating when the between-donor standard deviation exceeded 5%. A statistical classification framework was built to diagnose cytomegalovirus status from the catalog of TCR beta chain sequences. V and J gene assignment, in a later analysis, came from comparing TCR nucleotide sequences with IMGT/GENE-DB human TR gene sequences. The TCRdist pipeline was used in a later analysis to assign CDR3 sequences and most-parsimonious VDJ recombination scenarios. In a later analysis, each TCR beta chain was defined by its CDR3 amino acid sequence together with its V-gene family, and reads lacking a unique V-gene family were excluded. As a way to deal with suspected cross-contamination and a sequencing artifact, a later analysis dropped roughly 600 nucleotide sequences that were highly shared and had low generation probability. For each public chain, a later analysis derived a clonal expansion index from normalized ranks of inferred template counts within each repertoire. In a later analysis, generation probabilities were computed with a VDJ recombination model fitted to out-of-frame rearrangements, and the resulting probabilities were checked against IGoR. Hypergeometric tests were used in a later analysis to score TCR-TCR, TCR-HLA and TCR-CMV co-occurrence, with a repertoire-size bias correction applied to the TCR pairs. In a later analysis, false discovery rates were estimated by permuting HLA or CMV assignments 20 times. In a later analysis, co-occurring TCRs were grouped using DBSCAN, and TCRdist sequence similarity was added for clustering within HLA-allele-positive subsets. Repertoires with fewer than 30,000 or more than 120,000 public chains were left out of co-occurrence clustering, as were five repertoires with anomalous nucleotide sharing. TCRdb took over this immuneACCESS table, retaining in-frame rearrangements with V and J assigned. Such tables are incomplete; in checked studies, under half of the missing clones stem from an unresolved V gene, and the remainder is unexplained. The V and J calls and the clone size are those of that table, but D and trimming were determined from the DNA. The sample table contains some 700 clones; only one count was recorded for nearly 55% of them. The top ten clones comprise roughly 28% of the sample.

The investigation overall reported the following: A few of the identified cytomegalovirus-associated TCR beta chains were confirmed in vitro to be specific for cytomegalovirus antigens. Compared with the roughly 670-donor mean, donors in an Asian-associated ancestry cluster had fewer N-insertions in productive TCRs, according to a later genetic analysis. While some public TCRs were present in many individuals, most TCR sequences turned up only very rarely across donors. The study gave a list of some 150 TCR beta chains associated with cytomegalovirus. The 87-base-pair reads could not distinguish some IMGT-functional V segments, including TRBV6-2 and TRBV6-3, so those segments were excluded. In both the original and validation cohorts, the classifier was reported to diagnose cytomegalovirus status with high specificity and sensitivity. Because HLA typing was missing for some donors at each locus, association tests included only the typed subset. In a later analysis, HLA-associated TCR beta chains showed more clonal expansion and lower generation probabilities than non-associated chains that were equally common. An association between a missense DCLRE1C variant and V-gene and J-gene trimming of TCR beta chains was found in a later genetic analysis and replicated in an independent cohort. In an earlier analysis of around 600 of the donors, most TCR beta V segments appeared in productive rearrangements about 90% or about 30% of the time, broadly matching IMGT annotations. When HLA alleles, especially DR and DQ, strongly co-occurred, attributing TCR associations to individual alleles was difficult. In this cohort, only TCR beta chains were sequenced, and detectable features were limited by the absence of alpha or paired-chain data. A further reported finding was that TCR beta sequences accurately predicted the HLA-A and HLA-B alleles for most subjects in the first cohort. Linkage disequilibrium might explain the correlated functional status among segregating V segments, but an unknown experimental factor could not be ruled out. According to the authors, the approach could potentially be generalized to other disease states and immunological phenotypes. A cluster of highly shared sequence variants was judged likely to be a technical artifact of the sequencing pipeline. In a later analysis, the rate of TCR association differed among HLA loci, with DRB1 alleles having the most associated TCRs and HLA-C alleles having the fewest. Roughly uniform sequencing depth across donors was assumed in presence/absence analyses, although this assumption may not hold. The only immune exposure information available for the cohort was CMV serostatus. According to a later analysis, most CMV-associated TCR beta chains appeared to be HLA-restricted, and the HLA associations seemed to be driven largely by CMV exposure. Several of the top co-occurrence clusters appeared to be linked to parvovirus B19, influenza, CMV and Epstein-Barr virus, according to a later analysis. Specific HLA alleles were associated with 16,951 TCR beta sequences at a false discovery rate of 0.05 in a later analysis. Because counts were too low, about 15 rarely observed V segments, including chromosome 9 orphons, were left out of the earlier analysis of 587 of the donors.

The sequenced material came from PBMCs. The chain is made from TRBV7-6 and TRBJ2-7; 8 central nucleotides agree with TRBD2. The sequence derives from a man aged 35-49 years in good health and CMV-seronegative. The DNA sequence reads TGTGCCAGCAGCTTGTCTGGGACTAGCTACGAGCAGTACTTC. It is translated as CASSLSGTSYEQYF.